What follows are 23 T cell receptor beta chains derived from one specimen sequenced in a study of blood T cell repertoires in COVID-19. Produced via immunoSEQ multiplex PCR; TCRdb's table is partial and in-frame only. Seen here are fewer than 65,000 clones, 70% to 80% observed once, and the top ten hold about 25%. What was sequenced was peripheral blood. The receptors stem from a man aged 70-80 years with acute or convalescent COVID-19.

J is TRBJ2-6 and V is TRBV7-2; D is perhaps TRBD2 (6 bases). The CDR3 extends over 16 amino acids. Germline V CDR1 and CDR2: SGHTA, FQGNSA. Trimming shortened V by 1 base and J by 0 bases, and 7 bases separated the two germline ends. The CDR3 DNA reads TGTGCCAGCAGCTTAGTCGGGGGCTCTGGGGCCAACGTCCTGACTTTC. Its translation is CASSLVGGSGANVLTF.

This chain links TRBV6-4 with TRBJ2-1, with 16 bases lining up with TRBD2. The V segment lost 2 bases and the J segment 4 bases; nucleotides outside the gene matches: 2. The germline CDR1 and CDR2 sequences are MRHNA and SNTAGT. The CDR3 length is 17 residues. The CDR3 loop is CASSDTGLAGGYNEQFF. The CDR3 DNA sequence: TGTGCCAGCAGTGACACGGGACTAGCGGGGGGGTACAATGAGCAGTTCTTC.

The chain employs TRBV29-1 and TRBJ2-7, with TRBD1 matching over 8 bases. Germline CDR1 is SQVTM and CDR2 is ANQGSEA. The CDR3 is 12 residues long. V dropped 4 bases and J dropped 6; count of bases not matched to a gene: 5. The CDR3 region is CSVGQGASEQYF. The CDR3 DNA reads TGCAGCGTTGGGCAGGGGGCGTCCGAGCAGTACTTC.

The sample holds a few counts of this clone. V gene TRBV15 combines with J gene TRBJ2-1; D ambiguous. Germline V gives CDR1 LNHNV, CDR2 YYDKDF (reference sequence). V lost 0 bases and J lost 6, with 12 bases in between. The CDR3 contains 15 residues. CDR3: CATSREPYAPNEQFF. Here the CDR3 DNA reads TGTGCCACCAGCAGAGAACCCTATGCACCCAATGAGCAGTTCTTC.

The chain links TRBV5-1 to TRBJ2-3, with TRBD1 identical over 7 bases. The CDR3 spans 15 residues. Germline V gene lookup returns CDR1 SGHRS and CDR2 YFSETQ. The J segment lost 2 bases and the V segment lost 4 bases, leaving 7 bases of the junction unmatched. For the CDR3, the DNA is TGCGCCAGCAGCCAGGGGGACAGCTACACAGATACGCAGTATTTT. This gives the protein CASSQGDSYTDTQYF.

This clone appeared a single time. The chain recombines TRBV5-1 with TRBJ2-5; D is possibly TRBD2 (5 bases). CDR3 length: 14 residues. CDR1 SGHRS and CDR2 YFSETQ come from the germline V gene. The V end was cut by 4 bases, the J end by 5 bases, with 15 bases between. For the CDR3, the DNA is TGCGCCAGCAGCCCCCGGAGGCCGACGGAGACCCAGTACTTC. It specifies CASSPRRPTETQYF.

The chain's CDR3 is CASRWGLAGPSSYNEQFF. The CDR3, as DNA: TGTGCCAGCAGGTGGGGACTAGCGGGGCCTAGCTCCTACAATGAGCAGTTCTTC. The chain employs TRBV5-6 and TRBJ2-1; 13 bases are a match to TRBD2. Germline CDR1 SGHDT, CDR2 YYEEEE. This CDR3 has 18 residues. V shed 5 bases and J 0 bases; nucleotides not matched to a gene: 8.

The chain has TRBV2 and TRBJ2-7; possible D gene TRBD1, 6 bases. This CDR3 spans 13 amino acids. The ends were cut back, 6 bases at V and 0 bases at J, with 9 bases in the middle. Germline assignment: CDR1 SNHLY and CDR2 FYNNEI. The DNA of the CDR3 is TGTGCCAGCAGATGGACAGTCTCCTACGAGCAGTACTTC. It codes for CASRWTVSYEQYF.

Within the sample, this clone is medium-sized. V gene TRBV5-1 combines with J gene TRBJ2-7; 8 bases line up with TRBD2. This CDR3 is built from 14 residues. J gave up 3 bases and V 4 bases, and 6 bases lay outside the gene matches. CDR1 SGHRS and CDR2 YFSETQ come from the germline V gene. The CDR3 sequence is CASSVASGYYEQYF. In DNA form, the CDR3 reads TGCGCCAGCAGCGTAGCTAGCGGGTACTACGAGCAGTACTTC.

The chain recombines TRBV30 with TRBJ2-7, with TRBD2 matching 11 bases. CDR3 length: 14 amino acids. V lost 2 bases, J lost 2 bases, and 2 bases stayed unmatched. Germline values: CDR1 GTSNPN, CDR2 SVGIG (reference sequence). The CDR3 coding sequence is TGTGCCTGGAGTAGACTAGCGGGGACCTACGAGCAGTACTTC. Translated, it gives CAWSRLAGTYEQYF.

The rearrangement links TRBV28 to TRBJ1-1; D unresolved. The germline V gene encodes CDR1 MDHEN and CDR2 SYDVKM. The V and J ends lost 5 bases and 0 bases respectively, with 7 bases between them. CDR3 length: 13 residues. Written as DNA, the CDR3 is TGTGCCAGCAGTGGAACAGTGAACACTGAAGCTTTCTTT. This encodes CASSGTVNTEAFF.

The gene calls are TRBV30 and TRBJ1-2, with D perhaps TRBD1 (5 bases). The germline gives CDR1 GTSNPN, CDR2 SVGIG (reference sequence). The CDR3 has 15 amino acids. Trimming removed 8 bases from V and 0 bases from J, with 19 bases in between. The CDR3 nucleotides are TGTGCCGCTAAAAGGGGCTTAGGGGCTAACTATGGCTACACCTTC. Its protein product is CAAKRGLGANYGYTF.

This rearrangement joins TRBV6-1 to TRBJ2-7; 7 bases agree with TRBD2. Germline CDR1 and CDR2: MNHNS and SASEGT. The V gene end was trimmed by 4 bases and the J gene end by 6 bases; junction bases not matched to a gene: 15. The CDR3 spans 16 residues. The CDR3: CASSVDLQARGVEQYF. The CDR3, as DNA: TGTGCCAGCAGTGTGGATTTACAGGCCCGGGGGGTCGAGCAGTACTTC.

The chain employs TRBV2 and TRBJ2-3, with 9 bases lining up with TRBD2. V shed 7 bases, J shed 5 bases, and the junction held 7 bases outside the gene matches. The length of the CDR3 is 14 residues. CDR1 is SNHLY and CDR2 is FYNNEI in the germline V gene. CDR3 amino acids: CASTQRGVGDTQYF. The CDR3 DNA follows: TGTGCCAGCACGCAGCGGGGGGTGGGAGATACGCAGTATTTT.

The chain joins TRBV29-1 to TRBJ1-5, with D uncertain. V shed 7 bases and J shed 4 bases, with 14 bases lying between them. CDR1 is SQVTM and CDR2 is ANQGSEA in the germline V gene. This CDR3 contains 13 residues. In DNA form, the CDR3 reads TGCAGCGCCGGACCAGGAGGAAATCAGCCCCAGCATTTT. Amino acid sequence: CSAGPGGNQPQHF.

CDR3 amino acids: CASSVTGTGVQETQYF. The CDR3 DNA sequence: TGTGCCAGCAGCGTCACCGGGACAGGGGTCCAAGAGACCCAGTACTTC. The chain employs TRBV9 and TRBJ2-5, with TRBD1 matching over 10 bases. In germline, CDR1 is SGDLS, CDR2 YYNGEE. The CDR3 totals 16 residues. V shed 2 bases, J shed 1 base, and the junction held 5 bases outside the gene matches.

The chain employs TRBV9 and TRBJ2-1, with D perhaps matching TRBD2 (5 bases). The V and J ends lost 0 bases and 4 bases respectively, with 11 bases between them. This CDR3 has 15 amino acids. Looked up from germline, CDR1 is SGDLS and CDR2 is YYNGEE. This chain's CDR3 is CASSVGAPGYNEQFF. CDR3 sequence (DNA): TGTGCCAGCAGCGTAGGGGCGCCGGGGTACAATGAGCAGTTCTTC.

The chain employs TRBV5-1 and TRBJ2-5, with 10 bases that match TRBD1. Germline V lookup: CDR1 SGHRS, CDR2 YFSETQ. The V gene end was trimmed by 3 bases and the J gene end by 4 bases; junction bases not matched to a gene: 9. This CDR3 has 16 amino acids. CDR3 residues: CASSSADRGPGETQYF. CDR3 nucleotide sequence: TGCGCCAGCAGCTCGGCCGACAGGGGGCCGGGAGAGACCCAGTACTTC. Looking up the rest from reference TRBV5-1 and TRBJ2-5 gives the full variable domain: KAGVTQTPRYLIKTRGQQVTLSCSPISGHRSVSWYQQTPGQGLQFLFEYFSETQRNKGNFPGRFSGRQFSNSRSEMNVSTLELGDSALYLCASSSADRGPGETQYFGPGTRLLVL.

The chain links TRBV10-3 to TRBJ1-5; 7 nucleotides align to TRBD1. Germline V gene lookup returns CDR1 ENHRY and CDR2 SYGVKD. Trimming at V came to 5 bases and at J to 3 bases, leaving 10 bases not matched to a gene. The CDR3 consists of 16 residues. The CDR3 loop is CAISSGIQGDNQPQHF. The CDR3 DNA sequence: TGTGCCATCAGTTCCGGGATTCAGGGGGACAATCAGCCCCAGCATTTT.

CDR3 sequence reads: CASSFSVWRTEAFF. In DNA form, the CDR3 reads TGTGCCAGCAGTTTCAGCGTGTGGCGCACTGAAGCTTTCTTT. The V gene is TRBV28, the J gene TRBJ1-1; D gene uncertain. Germline lookup yields CDR1 MDHEN and CDR2 SYDVKM. The CDR3 runs to 14 residues. V was shortened by 3 bases and J by 4 bases, with 12 bases between the two germline ends.

J is TRBJ2-5 and V is TRBV2; D is uncertain. The germline V and J ends were trimmed by 4 bases and 4 bases, with 7 bases remaining between them. The CDR3 is 12 residues long. CDR1 SNHLY and CDR2 FYNNEI come from the germline V gene. The CDR3 loop reads CASSAGTETQYF. As DNA, the CDR3 is TGTGCCAGCAGTGCAGGTACAGAGACCCAGTACTTC. Using reference TRBV2 and TRBJ2-5 for the parts outside the CDR3, the full variable domain is EPEVTQTPSHQVTQMGQEVILRCVPISNHLYFYWYRQILGQKVEFLVSFYNNEISEKSEIFDDQFSVERPDGSNFTLKIRSTKLEDSAMYFCASSAGTETQYFGPGTRLLVL.

V is TRBV29-1 and J is TRBJ2-7, with a weak D call TRBD1 (5 bases). There are 13 residues in the CDR3. Germline CDR1 SQVTM, CDR2 ANQGSEA. The V and J ends lost 3 bases and 4 bases respectively, with 13 bases between them. The CDR3 here is CSVERGKGYEQYF. In nucleotides, the CDR3 is TGCAGCGTTGAGCGTGGGAAGGGGTACGAGCAGTACTTC.

V gene TRBV27 combines with J gene TRBJ2-2; 10 bases line up with TRBD1. CDR1 MNHEY and CDR2 SMNVEV come from the germline V gene (reference sequence). The V gene end was trimmed by 8 bases and the J gene end by 5 bases; junction bases not matched to a gene: 8. The CDR3 consists of 15 residues. The CDR3 protein is CASSPGDRGTGELFF. The DNA of the CDR3 is TGTGCCAGCTCTCCCGGGGACAGGGGAACCGGGGAGCTGTTTTTT.